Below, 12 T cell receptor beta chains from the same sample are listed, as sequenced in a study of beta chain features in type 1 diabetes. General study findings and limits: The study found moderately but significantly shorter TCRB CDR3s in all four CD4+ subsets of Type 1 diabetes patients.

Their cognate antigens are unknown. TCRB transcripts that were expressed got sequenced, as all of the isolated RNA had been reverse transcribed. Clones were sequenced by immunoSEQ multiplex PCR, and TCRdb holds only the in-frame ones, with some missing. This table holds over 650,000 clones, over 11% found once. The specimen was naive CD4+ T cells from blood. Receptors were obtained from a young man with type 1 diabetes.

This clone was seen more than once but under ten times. The CDR3 is CASSLTSGSWADTQYF. The CDR3 DNA follows: TGTGCCAGCAGTTTGACTAGCGGAAGTTGGGCAGATACGCAGTATTTT. This sequence joins TRBV7-6 and TRBJ2-3; TRBD2 agrees at 9 bases. The junction had 11 bases not matched to a gene; V was cut back by 6 bases and J by 4 bases. There are 16 residues in the CDR3. The germline V gene encodes CDR1 SGHVS and CDR2 FNYEAQ.

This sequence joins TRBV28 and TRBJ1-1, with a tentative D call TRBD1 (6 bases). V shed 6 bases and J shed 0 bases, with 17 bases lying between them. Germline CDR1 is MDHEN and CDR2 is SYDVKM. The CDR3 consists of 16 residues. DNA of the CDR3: TGTGCCAGCAGCCCTGGTGGGGGCCCCGTGAACACTGAAGCTTTCTTT. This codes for CASSPGGGPVNTEAFF.

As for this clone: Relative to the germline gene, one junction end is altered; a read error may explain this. The CDR3 spells CAGRGRGSSYNSPLHF. DNA for the CDR3: TGTGCCGGGAGAGGGCGGGGAAGCTCCTATAATTCACCCCTCCACTTT. The chain has TRBV30 and TRBJ1-6; D is unresolved. The CDR3 is made up of 16 amino acids. Germline V gene data show CDR1 as GTSNPN and CDR2 as SVGIG (reference sequence). Full variable domain (rest looked up from reference TRBV30 and TRBJ1-6): SQTIHQWPATLVQPVGSPLSLECTVEGTSNPNLYWYRQAAGRGLQLLFYSVGIGQISSEVPQNLSASRPQDRQFILSSKKLLLSDSGFYLCAGRGRGSSYNSPLHFGNGTRLTVT.

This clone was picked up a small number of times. The CDR3 DNA follows: TGTGCCAGCGTGTCAAAGGGCGATGAGCAGTTCTTC. Protein sequence: CASVSKGDEQFF. V usage is TRBV25-1 and J usage is TRBJ2-1, with no clear D. Germline V gene data show CDR1 as MGHDK and CDR2 as SYGVNS. With 8 bases removed from V and 8 bases from J, the gap between germline ends came to 13 bases. The CDR3 covers 12 residues. Full variable domain (remainder filled in from reference TRBV25-1 and TRBJ2-1): EADIYQTPRYLVIGTGKKITLECSQTMGHDKMYWYQQDPGMELHLIHYSYGVNSTEKGDLSSESTVSRIRTEHFPLTLESARPSHTSQYLCASVSKGDEQFFGPGTRLTVL.

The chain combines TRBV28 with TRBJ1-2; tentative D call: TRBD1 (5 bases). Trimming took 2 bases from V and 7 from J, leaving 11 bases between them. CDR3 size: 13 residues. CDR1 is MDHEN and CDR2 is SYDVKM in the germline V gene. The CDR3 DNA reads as TGTGCCAGCAGTTTACAGGGATGGGGTGGCTACACCTTC. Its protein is CASSLQGWGGYTF.

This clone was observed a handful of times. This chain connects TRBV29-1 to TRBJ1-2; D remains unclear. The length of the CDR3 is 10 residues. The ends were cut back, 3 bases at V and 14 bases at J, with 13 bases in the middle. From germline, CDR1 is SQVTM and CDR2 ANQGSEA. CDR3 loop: CSVDLGRVTF. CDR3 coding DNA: TGCAGCGTTGATCTAGGGCGCGTTACCTTC. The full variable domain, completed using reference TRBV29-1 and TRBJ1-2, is SAVISQKPSRDICQRGTSLTIQCQVDSQVTMMFWYRQQPGQSLTLIATANQGSEATYESGFVIDKFPISRPNLTFSTLTVSNMSPEDSSIYLCSVDLGRVTFGSGTRLTVV.

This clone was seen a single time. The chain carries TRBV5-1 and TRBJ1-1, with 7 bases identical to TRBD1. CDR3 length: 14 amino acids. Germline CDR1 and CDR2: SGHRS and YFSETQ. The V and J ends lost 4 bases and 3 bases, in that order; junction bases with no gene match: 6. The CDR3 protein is CASSADRVDTEAFF. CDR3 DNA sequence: TGCGCCAGCAGCGCTGACAGGGTCGACACTGAAGCTTTCTTT.

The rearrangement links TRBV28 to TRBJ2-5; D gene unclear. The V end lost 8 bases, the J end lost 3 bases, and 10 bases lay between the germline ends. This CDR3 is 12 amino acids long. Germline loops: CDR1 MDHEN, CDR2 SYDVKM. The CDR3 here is CASSMGKETQYF. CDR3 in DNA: TGTGCCAGCTCCATGGGGAAAGAGACCCAGTACTTC. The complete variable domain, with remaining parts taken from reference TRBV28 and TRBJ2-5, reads DVKVTQSSRYLVKRTGEKVFLECVQDMDHENMFWYRQDPGLGLRLIYFSYDVKMKEKGDIPEGYSVSREKKERFSLILESASTNQTSMYLCASSMGKETQYFGPGTRLLVL.

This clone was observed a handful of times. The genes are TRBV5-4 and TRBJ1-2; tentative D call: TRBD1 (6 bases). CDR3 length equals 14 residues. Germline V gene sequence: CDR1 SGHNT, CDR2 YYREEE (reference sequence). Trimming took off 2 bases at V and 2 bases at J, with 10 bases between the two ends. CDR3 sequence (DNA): TGTGCCAGCAGCTTTGGACAGAGAAACTATGGCTACACCTTC. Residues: CASSFGQRNYGYTF.

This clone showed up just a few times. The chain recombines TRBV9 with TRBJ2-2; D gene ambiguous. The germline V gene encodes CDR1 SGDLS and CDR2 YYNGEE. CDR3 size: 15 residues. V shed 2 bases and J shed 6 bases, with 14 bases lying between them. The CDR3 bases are TGTGCCAGCAGCGTTGCACTCCAAGACGCCGGGGAGCTGTTTTTT. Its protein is CASSVALQDAGELFF.

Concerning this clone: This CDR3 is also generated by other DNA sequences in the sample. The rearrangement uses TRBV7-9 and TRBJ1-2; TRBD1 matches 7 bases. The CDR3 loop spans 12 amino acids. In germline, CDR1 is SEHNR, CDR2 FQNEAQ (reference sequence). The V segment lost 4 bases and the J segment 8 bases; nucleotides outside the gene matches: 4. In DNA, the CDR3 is TGTGCCAGCAGCTACACAGGGGACGGCTACACCTTC. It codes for CASSYTGDGYTF.

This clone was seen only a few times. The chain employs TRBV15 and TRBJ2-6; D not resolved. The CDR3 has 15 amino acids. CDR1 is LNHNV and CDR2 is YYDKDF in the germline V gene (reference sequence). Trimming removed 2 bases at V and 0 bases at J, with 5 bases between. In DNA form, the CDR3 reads TGTGCCACCAGCAGAAGTGGCTCTGGGGCCAACGTCCTGACTTTC. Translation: CATSRSGSGANVLTF.